Presented here are 5 T cell receptor beta chains from one specimen sequenced in a study of cytomegalovirus exposure and HLA in healthy donors. PCR employed 60 Vbeta and 13 Jbeta primers. Assay: immunoSEQ multiplex PCR; the TCRdb copy retains only in-frame clones and omits some. Found here are roughly 190,000 clones, roughly a tenth of them singletons; the top ten hold less than 1.5%. The sample consisted of PBMCs. These receptors came from a woman aged 25-40 years in good health and CMV-seropositive.

The rearrangement joins TRBV4-1 to TRBJ2-2; 9 positions match TRBD2. Germline-derived CDR1 and CDR2 are MGHRA and YSYEKL. J lost 5 bases, V lost 3 bases, and 7 bases had no gene match. CDR3 length: 16 amino acids. The chain's CDR3 is CASSQFGTSSTGELFF. The CDR3 DNA follows: TGCGCCAGCAGCCAGTTTGGGACTAGCAGTACCGGGGAGCTGTTTTTT.

There are a few counts of this clone. J is TRBJ1-4 and V is TRBV27; D unresolved. Germline-derived CDR1 and CDR2 are MNHEY and SMNVEV (reference sequence). V lost 2 bases and J lost 5, with 9 bases in between. The CDR3 spans 14 residues. The CDR3 nucleotides read TGTGCCAGCAGTTTACTAGGTTCAAATGAAAAACTGTTTTTT. Its protein is CASSLLGSNEKLFF.

The chain carries TRBV2 and TRBJ1-2; 7 nucleotides align to TRBD1. This CDR3 has 17 amino acids. CDR1 and CDR2 (germline): SNHLY, FYNNEI. The V segment lost 8 bases and the J segment 1 base; nucleotides outside the gene matches: 16. The CDR3 region is CASPSPGQQIYNYGYTF. The DNA of the CDR3 is TGTGCCAGCCCAAGCCCGGGACAGCAAATCTATAACTATGGCTACACCTTC.

This clone was found a few times. The chain recombines TRBV7-9 with TRBJ2-7; TRBD2 matches at 10 bases. This CDR3 region has 15 residues. The germline gives CDR1 SEHNR, CDR2 FQNEAQ (reference sequence). The V and J ends lost 2 bases and 3 bases, in that order; junction bases with no gene match: 4. CDR3 in amino acids: CASSLLAGGDYEQYF. The CDR3 DNA follows: TGTGCCAGCAGCTTATTAGCGGGAGGCGACTACGAGCAGTACTTC.

This rearrangement joins TRBV6-1 to TRBJ1-2; D unclear. The V end was cut by 10 bases, the J end by 2 bases, with 20 bases between. The CDR3 spans 15 residues. Per the germline V gene, CDR1 is MNHNS and CDR2 is SASEGT. The CDR3 loop reads CATLGEATNNYGYTF. CDR3 bases: TGTGCCACCCTCGGTGAGGCAACCAACAACTATGGCTACACCTTC.